Shown below are 5 T cell receptor beta chains from a single sample sequenced in a study of blood T cell repertoires in COVID-19. Sequencing used immunoSEQ multiplex PCR; TCRdb keeps in-frame clones, though not all of them. The repertoire has approximately 25,000 clones, approximately 78% of them found once; the top ten carry 7% to 10%. The material sequenced was peripheral blood. The source is a human donor in a cohort sampled during active COVID-19.

The chain employs TRBV7-8 and TRBJ1-3; 12 nucleotides line up with TRBD1. The V segment lost 3 bases and the J segment 2 bases; nucleotides outside the gene matches: 2. The CDR3 covers 16 residues. Germline V gene lookup returns CDR1 SGHVS and CDR2 FQNEAQ. CDR3 protein: CASSFGTGGPGNTIYF. CDR3 DNA: TGTGCCAGCAGCTTCGGGACAGGGGGCCCTGGAAACACCATATATTTT.

This chain joins TRBV3-1 (or the pseudogene TRBV3-2) and TRBJ2-7; tentative D call: TRBD1 (6 bases). The CDR3 spans 15 residues. V dropped 2 bases and J dropped 3 bases, with 14 bases sitting between them. Looked up from germline, CDR1 is LGHDT and CDR2 is YNNKEL (reference sequence). The CDR3 loop is CASSQRDKHLYEQYF. For the CDR3, the DNA is TGTGCCAGCAGCCAACGGGACAAACACCTCTACGAGCAGTACTTC.

About this clone: This specimen includes other DNA sequences encoding the same CDR3. The rearrangement uses TRBV6-2 or TRBV6-3 and TRBJ1-1; the D gene is possibly TRBD1 (6 bases). CDR1 is MNHEY, CDR2 SVGEGT, per germline. CDR3 length: 15 residues. Deletions cut 2 bases from V and 1 base from J, with 11 bases between. The CDR3 loop is CASSYRGGANTEAFF. CDR3 DNA: TGTGCCAGCAGTTACCGTGGGGGGGCGAACACTGAAGCTTTCTTT.

With regard to this clone: Because the CDR3 is missing its conserved closing phenylalanine or tryptophan, this is likely a read error. The DNA is omitted, as the CDR3 cannot be located on it reliably, and the CDR3 follows TCRdb's listing. The rearrangement uses TRBV27 and TRBJ2-7; TRBD2, the D gene given by the table, was not confirmed from the DNA. The CDR3 sequence runs 11 residues, both termini included. CDR1 MNHEY and CDR2 SMNVEV come from the germline V gene (reference sequence). The chain's CDR3 is CASSVRDSQAM.

This chain joins TRBV29-1 and TRBJ1-6, with D uncertain. V was trimmed by 4 bases and J by 8 bases, leaving 15 bases between them. This CDR3 region has 14 residues. Germline V gives CDR1 SQVTM, CDR2 ANQGSEA. CDR3 region: CSVGEGLRDSPLHF. CDR3 sequence (DNA): TGCAGCGTTGGAGAGGGTTTACGGGATTCACCCCTCCACTTT.